The next 10 T cell receptor beta chains were all read from a single sample in a study of cytomegalovirus exposure and HLA in healthy donors. The PCR used 60 Vbeta and 13 Jbeta primers. Profiling relied on immunoSEQ multiplex PCR, and the TCRdb table lists in-frame clones only, not all of them. The sample holds around 130,000 clones, around 74% seen once. What was sequenced was PBMCs. The receptor set was obtained from a man aged 25 to 45 in good health and CMV-seronegative.

V gene TRBV6-1 combines with J gene TRBJ2-4, with no clear D. The V gene lost 6 bases and the J gene lost 14 bases, with 11 bases spanning the gap. This CDR3 spans 10 amino acids. Germline V gives CDR1 MNHNS, CDR2 SASEGT. CDR3 region: CASRHHAEYF. CDR3 bases: TGTGCCAGCAGACACCACGCGGAGTACTTC.

The chain links TRBV19 to TRBJ2-1, with a possible D match to TRBD2 (7 bases). CDR1 is LNHDA and CDR2 is SQIVND in the germline V gene (reference sequence). The CDR3 is 13 residues long. V lost 10 bases, J lost 6 bases, and 16 bases lay in between. CDR3 in amino acids: CATQRGGFNEQFF. The CDR3 nucleotides are TGTGCCACCCAAAGGGGGGGGTTCAATGAGCAGTTCTTC.

CDR3 DNA sequence: TGTGCCAGCAGCTTGAGTATTGCCAGGGGGCGCGAGCAGTACTTC. Translation: CASSLSIARGREQYF. The chain is built from TRBV13 and TRBJ2-7, with TRBD1 identical over 8 bases. Germline CDR1 is PRHDT and CDR2 is FYEKMQ (reference sequence). The CDR3 sequence is 15 residues long. The V segment lost 3 bases and the J segment 6 bases; nucleotides outside the gene matches: 10.

J is TRBJ2-7 and V is TRBV5-1, with D uncertain. The CDR3 is 14 residues long. Trimming pared 3 bases from V and 3 bases from J, leaving 13 bases between. From germline, CDR1 is SGHRS and CDR2 YFSETQ. Here the CDR3 reads CASSSSSDNYEQYF. CDR3 sequence (DNA): TGCGCCAGCAGCTCCTCCTCTGACAACTACGAGCAGTACTTC. Complete variable domain (other parts from reference TRBV5-1 and TRBJ2-7): KAGVTQTPRYLIKTRGQQVTLSCSPISGHRSVSWYQQTPGQGLQFLFEYFSETQRNKGNFPGRFSGRQFSNSRSEMNVSTLELGDSALYLCASSSSSDNYEQYFGPGTRLTVT.

In DNA form, the CDR3 reads TGTGCCAGTACGGGACAGGGGGCTGAAAAACTGTTTTTT. Its translation: CASTGQGAEKLFF. The genes are TRBV2 and TRBJ1-4, with TRBD1 matching 12 bases. V shed 9 bases and J 7 bases; nucleotides not matched to a gene: 3. Germline assignment: CDR1 SNHLY and CDR2 FYNNEI. The length of the CDR3 is 13 residues.

This chain uses TRBV5-1 with TRBJ1-4, with TRBD1 identical over 9 bases. The ends lost 3 bases at V and 8 bases at J; junction bases unmatched: 8. Germline assignment: CDR1 SGHRS and CDR2 YFSETQ. This CDR3 has 15 amino acids. The chain's CDR3 is CASSWMGQGDEKLFF. The DNA for the CDR3 is TGCGCCAGCAGCTGGATGGGACAGGGAGACGAAAAACTGTTTTTT.

J is TRBJ2-3 and V is TRBV7-9, with D perhaps matching TRBD2 (6 bases). CDR1 and CDR2 (germline): SEHNR, FQNEAQ (reference sequence). CDR3 size: 15 residues. Trimming shortened V by 2 bases and J by 0 bases, and 9 bases separated the two germline ends. Written as DNA, the CDR3 is TGTGCCAGCAGCTTAAGGCGGGGAAGCACAGATACGCAGTATTTT. This gives the protein CASSLRRGSTDTQYF.

The chain links TRBV15 to TRBJ2-1; D remains ambiguous. The germline V gene encodes CDR1 LNHNV and CDR2 YYDKDF (reference sequence). Trimming took 6 bases from V and 7 from J, leaving 13 bases between them. The CDR3 totals 13 residues. CDR3 sequence reads: CATSLNAVNEQFF. The CDR3 region has the DNA TGTGCCACCAGTCTGAATGCGGTAAATGAGCAGTTCTTC.

The chain carries TRBV7-3 and TRBJ1-1; perhaps TRBD1 as D (6 bases). CDR3 length equals 14 residues. Germline CDR1 reads SGHTA; CDR2 reads FQGTGA. The V gene lost 2 bases and the J gene lost 3 bases, with 10 bases spanning the gap. The CDR3 is CASSLQGGDTEAFF. DNA of the CDR3: TGTGCCAGCAGCTTACAAGGGGGGGACACTGAAGCTTTCTTT.

The chain joins TRBV29-1 to TRBJ2-7; a possible D gene is TRBD2 (5 bases). Germline CDR1 SQVTM, CDR2 ANQGSEA. CDR3 length equals 13 residues. CDR3 protein: CTKRTDGNYEQYF. CDR3 bases: TGCACTAAGCGGACCGATGGCAACTACGAGCAGTACTTC.